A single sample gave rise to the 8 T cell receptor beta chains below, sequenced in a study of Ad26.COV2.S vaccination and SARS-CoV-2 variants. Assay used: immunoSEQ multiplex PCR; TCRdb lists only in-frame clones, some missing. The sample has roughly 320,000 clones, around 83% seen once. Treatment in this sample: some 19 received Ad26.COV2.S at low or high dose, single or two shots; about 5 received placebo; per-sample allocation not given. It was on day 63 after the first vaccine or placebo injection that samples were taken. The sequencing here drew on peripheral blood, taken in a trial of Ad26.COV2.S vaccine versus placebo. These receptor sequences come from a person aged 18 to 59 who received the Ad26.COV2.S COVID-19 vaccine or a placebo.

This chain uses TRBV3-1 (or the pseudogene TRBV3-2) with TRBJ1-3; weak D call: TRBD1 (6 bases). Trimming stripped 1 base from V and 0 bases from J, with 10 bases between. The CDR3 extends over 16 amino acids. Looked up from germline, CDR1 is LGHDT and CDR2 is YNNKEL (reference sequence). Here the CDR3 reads CASSQAGQFSGNTIYF. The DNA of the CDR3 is TGTGCCAGCAGCCAAGCCGGACAGTTCTCTGGAAACACCATATATTTT.

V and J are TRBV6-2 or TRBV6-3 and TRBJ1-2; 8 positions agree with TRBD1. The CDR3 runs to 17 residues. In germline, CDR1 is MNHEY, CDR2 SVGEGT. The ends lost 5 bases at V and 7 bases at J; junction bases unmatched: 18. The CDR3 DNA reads TGTGCCAGCAGTCGTCAAGTGATTGGACAGGGAGCTCGTGGCTACACCTTC. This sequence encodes CASSRQVIGQGARGYTF.

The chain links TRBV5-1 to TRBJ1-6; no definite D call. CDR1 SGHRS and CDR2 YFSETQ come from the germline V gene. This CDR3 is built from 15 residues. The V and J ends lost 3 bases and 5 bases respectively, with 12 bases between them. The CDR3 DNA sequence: TGCGCCAGCAGCTCCGGGCGGTACGATAATTCACCCCTCCACTTT. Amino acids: CASSSGRYDNSPLHF.

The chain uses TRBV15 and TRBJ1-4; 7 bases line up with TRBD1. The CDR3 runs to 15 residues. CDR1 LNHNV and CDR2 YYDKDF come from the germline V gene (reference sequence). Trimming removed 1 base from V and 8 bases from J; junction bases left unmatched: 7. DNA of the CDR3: TGTGCCACCAGCAGAGCAGGGGGTCAGTGGGAAAAACTGTTTTTT. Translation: CATSRAGGQWEKLFF.

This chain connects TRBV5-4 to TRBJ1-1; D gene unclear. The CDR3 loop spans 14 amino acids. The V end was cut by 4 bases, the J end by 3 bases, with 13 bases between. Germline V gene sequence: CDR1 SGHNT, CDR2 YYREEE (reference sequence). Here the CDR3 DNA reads TGTGCCAGCAGCCCGGCCCCAGTAGACACTGAAGCTTTCTTT. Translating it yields CASSPAPVDTEAFF.

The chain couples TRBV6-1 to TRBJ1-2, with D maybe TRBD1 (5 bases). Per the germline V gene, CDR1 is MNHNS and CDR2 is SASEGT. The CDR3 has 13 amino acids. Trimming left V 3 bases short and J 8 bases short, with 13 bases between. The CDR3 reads CASSEWGFDGYTF. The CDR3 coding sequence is TGTGCCAGCAGTGAGTGGGGCTTCGACGGCTACACCTTC.

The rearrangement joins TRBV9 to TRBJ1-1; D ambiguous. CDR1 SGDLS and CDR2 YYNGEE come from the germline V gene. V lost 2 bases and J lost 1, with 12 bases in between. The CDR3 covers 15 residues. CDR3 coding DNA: TGTGCCAGCAGCGTCTCCCCCACGCCGAACACTGAAGCTTTCTTT. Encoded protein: CASSVSPTPNTEAFF.

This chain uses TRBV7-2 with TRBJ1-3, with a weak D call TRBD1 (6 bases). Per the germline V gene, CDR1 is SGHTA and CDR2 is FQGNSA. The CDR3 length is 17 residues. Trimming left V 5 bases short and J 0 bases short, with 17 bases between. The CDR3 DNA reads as TGTGCCAGCAGCCCCTGGGGGCGGAGGAGCTCTGGAAACACCATATATTTT. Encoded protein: CASSPWGRRSSGNTIYF.